This T cell receptor (beta chain) was captured by sequencing in a study of identifying expanded T cells in peripheral blood. Notes on the study in general: Technical replicates showed 0.9 to 1.5 changed clones; roughly two weeks 15 to 20; four weeks 19. Clone count variance between roughly 2-week samples rose with total template count.

This clone has just one count. Its specificity is not known. This CDR3 has 16 amino acids. Trimming at V came to 1 base and at J to 3 bases, leaving 2 bases not matched to a gene. The V gene's germline CDR1 is SGHNT and CDR2 YENEEA. Profiling relied on immunoSEQ multiplex PCR, and the TCRdb table lists in-frame clones only, not all of them. The table has 100,000 to 150,000 clones, around four fifths seen once. Healthy donors had no documented immune events, such as infections, while sampled. This TCR derives from a person aged 18-69 years in good health. The genes are TRBV11-3 and TRBJ2-1; 11 bases fit TRBD1. The sample taken for sequencing was blood. This CDR3 reads CASSLAGTGGYNEQFF. The DNA for the CDR3 is TGTGCCAGCAGCTTAGCCGGGACAGGGGGCTACAATGAGCAGTTCTTC. Full variable domain (outside the CDR3, taken from reference TRBV11-3 and TRBJ2-1): EAGVVQSPRYKIIEKKQPVAFWCNPISGHNTLYWYLQNLGQGPELLIRYENEEAVDDSQLPKDRFSAERLKGVDSTLKIQPAELGDSAVYLCASSLAGTGGYNEQFFGPGTRLTVL.